Listed below are T cell receptor beta chains from one sample, sequenced in a study of blood T cell repertoires in COVID-19. Profiled with immunoSEQ multiplex PCR; TCRdb holds only in-frame clones, not every one. This sample has about 200,000 clones, with roughly nine tenths found just once. Sequenced input: peripheral blood. These receptors all stem from a man in his 60s who had recovered from COVID-19. CDR3s include the opening cysteine and the closing phenylalanine or tryptophan. Size values are once, few and many counts, or a class for expanded clones, and some rows have none.

V gene: TRBV6-5
J gene: TRBJ1-2
clone size: few
CDR3 protein: CASSYSGRDNYGYTF

V gene: TRBV7-9
J gene: TRBJ2-1
clone size: -
CDR3 protein: CASSLRVGDEQFF

V gene: TRBV5-1
J gene: TRBJ1-1
clone size: -
CDR3 protein: CASSLDRVGTEAFF

V gene: TRBV14
J gene: TRBJ2-3
clone size: -
CDR3 protein: CASSPLWPGEQYF

V gene: TRBV7-2
J gene: TRBJ1-1
clone size: -
CDR3 protein: CASSWTGGNTEAFF

V gene: TRBV7-6
J gene: TRBJ2-7
clone size: -
CDR3 protein: CASSLEPGTSGSNEQYF

V gene: TRBV7-2
J gene: TRBJ2-1
clone size: -
CDR3 protein: CASKRGSSYNEQFF

V gene: TRBV19
J gene: TRBJ2-7
clone size: -
CDR3 protein: CASSIDPPGQGRYEQYF

V gene: TRBV23-1
J gene: TRBJ2-2
clone size: -
CDR3 protein: CASSPRHSRTGELFF

V gene: TRBV11-2
J gene: TRBJ1-1
clone size: -
CDR3 protein: CASTDNRDTEAFF

V gene: TRBV7-8
J gene: TRBJ1-2
clone size: -
CDR3 protein: CASSFIQGVRGYTF

V gene: TRBV3-1/TRBV3-2
J gene: TRBJ2-1
clone size: -
CDR3 protein: CASSQEGTSGSSGSYNEQFF

V gene: TRBV28
J gene: TRBJ1-2
clone size: -
CDR3 protein: CASSYYPGQGTGGYTF

V gene: TRBV9
J gene: TRBJ2-7
clone size: few
CDR3 protein: CASSPGQGYEQYF

V gene: TRBV15
J gene: TRBJ1-5
clone size: -
CDR3 protein: CATSRDGTGGNQPQHF

V gene: TRBV27
J gene: TRBJ2-1
clone size: few
CDR3 protein: CASSPSPTSGRRDNEQFF

V gene: TRBV27
J gene: TRBJ2-3
clone size: -
CDR3 protein: CASSFSGSTDTQYF

V gene: TRBV5-1
J gene: TRBJ1-3
clone size: -
CDR3 protein: CASSLSTGVNTIYF

V gene: TRBV5-1
J gene: TRBJ1-1
clone size: few
CDR3 protein: CASSSQQGRTEAFF

V gene: TRBV7-2
J gene: TRBJ1-2
clone size: once
CDR3 protein: CASSLIQGAQGYTF

V gene: TRBV20-1
J gene: TRBJ2-7
clone size: -
CDR3 protein: CSASRQPTSSYEQYF

V gene: TRBV6-5
J gene: TRBJ1-3
clone size: few
CDR3 protein: CASSFISGNTIYF

V gene: TRBV5-5
J gene: TRBJ2-7
clone size: once
CDR3 protein: CASSFPGQTYEQYF

V gene: TRBV18
J gene: TRBJ1-2
clone size: -
CDR3 protein: CASSQDRVEGYTF

V gene: TRBV6-5
J gene: TRBJ2-2
clone size: -
CDR3 protein: CASRRQGSGTGELFF

V gene: TRBV30
J gene: TRBJ1-1
clone size: once
CDR3 protein: CACEDSYMNTEAFF

V gene: TRBV5-1
J gene: TRBJ2-1
clone size: -
CDR3 protein: CASSLGPGGNEQFF

V gene: TRBV7-3
J gene: TRBJ2-3
clone size: -
CDR3 protein: CASSLAGGTDTQYF

V gene: TRBV19
J gene: TRBJ2-1
clone size: -
CDR3 protein: CASSIGLAGGRNEQFF

V gene: TRBV5-6
J gene: TRBJ1-4
clone size: -
CDR3 protein: CASSRDRGYEKLFF

V gene: TRBV27
J gene: TRBJ2-7
clone size: -
CDR3 protein: CASKVGGQHSYEQYF

V gene: TRBV5-4
J gene: TRBJ2-2
clone size: -
CDR3 protein: CAPSKSGNTGELFF

V gene: TRBV11-2
J gene: TRBJ2-1
clone size: once
CDR3 protein: CASSSVPTTFGSGSNEQFF

V gene: TRBV5-4
J gene: TRBJ1-3
clone size: -
CDR3 protein: CASSLAGTDRNTIYF

V gene: TRBV10-3
J gene: TRBJ2-7
clone size: -
CDR3 protein: CASRAGTGGYEQYF

V gene: TRBV18
J gene: TRBJ1-1
clone size: -
CDR3 protein: CASSPLQGVGSVNTEAFF

V gene: TRBV28
J gene: TRBJ2-5
clone size: -
CDR3 protein: CASSSTAGGETQYF

V gene: TRBV16
J gene: TRBJ2-3
clone size: once
CDR3 protein: CASSPRGTDTQYF

V gene: TRBV28
J gene: TRBJ1-5
clone size: -
CDR3 protein: CASSLSQGLRQPQHF

V gene: TRBV6-5
J gene: TRBJ1-1
clone size: -
CDR3 protein: CASSFGQGRTEAFF

V gene: TRBV7-3
J gene: TRBJ2-1
clone size: -
CDR3 protein: CASSAASGGGEQFF

V gene: TRBV28
J gene: TRBJ1-1
clone size: -
CDR3 protein: CASKTGANTEAFF

V gene: TRBV19
J gene: TRBJ2-1
clone size: -
CDR3 protein: CASSINPVDNEQFF